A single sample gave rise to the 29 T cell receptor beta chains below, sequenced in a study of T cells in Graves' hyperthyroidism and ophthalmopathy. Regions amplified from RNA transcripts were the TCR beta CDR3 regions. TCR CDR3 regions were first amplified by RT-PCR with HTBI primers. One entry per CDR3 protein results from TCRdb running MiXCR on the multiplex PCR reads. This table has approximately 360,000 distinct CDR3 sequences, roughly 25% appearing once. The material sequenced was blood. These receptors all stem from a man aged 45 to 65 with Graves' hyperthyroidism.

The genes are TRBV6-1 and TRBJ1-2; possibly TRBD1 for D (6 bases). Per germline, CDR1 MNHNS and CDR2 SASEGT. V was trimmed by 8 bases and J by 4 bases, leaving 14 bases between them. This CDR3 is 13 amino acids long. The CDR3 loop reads CASQKGGGYGYTF. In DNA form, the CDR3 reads TGTGCCAGCCAAAAGGGGGGCGGCTATGGCTACACCTTC.

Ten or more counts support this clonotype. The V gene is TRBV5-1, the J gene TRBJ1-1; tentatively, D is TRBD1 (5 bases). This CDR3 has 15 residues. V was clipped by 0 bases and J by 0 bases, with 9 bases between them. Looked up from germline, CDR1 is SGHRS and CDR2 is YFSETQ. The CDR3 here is CASSLGDVMNTEAFF. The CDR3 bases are TGCGCCAGCAGCTTGGGGGACGTCATGAACACTGAAGCTTTCTTT.

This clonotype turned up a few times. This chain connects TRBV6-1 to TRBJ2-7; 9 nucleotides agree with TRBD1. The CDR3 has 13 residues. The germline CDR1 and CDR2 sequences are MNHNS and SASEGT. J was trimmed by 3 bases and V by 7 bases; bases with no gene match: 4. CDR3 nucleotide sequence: TGTGCCAGCATCGGGACAGGGCTCTACGAGCAGTACTTC. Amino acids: CASIGTGLYEQYF.

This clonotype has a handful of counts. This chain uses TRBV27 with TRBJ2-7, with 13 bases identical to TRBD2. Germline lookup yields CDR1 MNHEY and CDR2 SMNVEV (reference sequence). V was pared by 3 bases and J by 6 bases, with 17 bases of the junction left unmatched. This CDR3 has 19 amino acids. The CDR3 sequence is CASSLRRTSGSSGIGEQYF. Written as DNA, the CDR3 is TGTGCCAGCAGTTTGCGGAGGACTAGCGGGAGTTCAGGGATCGGCGAGCAGTACTTC.

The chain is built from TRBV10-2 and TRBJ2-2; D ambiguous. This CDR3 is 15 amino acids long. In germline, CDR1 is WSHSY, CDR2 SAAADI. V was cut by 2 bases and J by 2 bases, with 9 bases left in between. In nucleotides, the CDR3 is TGCGCCAGCAGTGAGGGGCAGGTTAACACCGGGGAGCTGTTTTTT. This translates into CASSEGQVNTGELFF.

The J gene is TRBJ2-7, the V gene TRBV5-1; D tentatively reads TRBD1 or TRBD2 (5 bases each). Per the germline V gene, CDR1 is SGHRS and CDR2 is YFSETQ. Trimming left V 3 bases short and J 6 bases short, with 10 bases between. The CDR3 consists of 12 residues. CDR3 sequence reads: CASSSPGGEQYF. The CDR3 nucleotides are TGCGCCAGCAGCTCCCCTGGGGGCGAGCAGTACTTC.

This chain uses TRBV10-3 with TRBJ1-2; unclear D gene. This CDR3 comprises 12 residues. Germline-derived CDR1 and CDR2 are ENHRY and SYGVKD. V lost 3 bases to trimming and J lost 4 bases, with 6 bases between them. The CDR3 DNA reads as TGTGCCATCAGTGAAAACAGCTATGGCTACACCTTC. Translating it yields CAISENSYGYTF.

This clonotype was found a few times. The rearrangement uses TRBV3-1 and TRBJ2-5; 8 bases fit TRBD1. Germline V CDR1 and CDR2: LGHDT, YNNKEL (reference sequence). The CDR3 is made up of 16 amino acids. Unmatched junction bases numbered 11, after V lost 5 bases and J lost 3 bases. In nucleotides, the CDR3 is TGTGCCAGCAGCTACGAAATCCAGGGGGCGAAAGAGACCCAGTACTTC. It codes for CASSYEIQGAKETQYF.

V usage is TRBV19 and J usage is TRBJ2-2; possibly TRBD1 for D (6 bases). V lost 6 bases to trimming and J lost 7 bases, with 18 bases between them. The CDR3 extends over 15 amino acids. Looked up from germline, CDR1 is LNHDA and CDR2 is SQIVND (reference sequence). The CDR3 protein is CASRQGLGQGGELFF. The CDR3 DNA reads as TGTGCCAGTAGGCAGGGTCTGGGACAAGGCGGGGAGCTGTTTTTT.

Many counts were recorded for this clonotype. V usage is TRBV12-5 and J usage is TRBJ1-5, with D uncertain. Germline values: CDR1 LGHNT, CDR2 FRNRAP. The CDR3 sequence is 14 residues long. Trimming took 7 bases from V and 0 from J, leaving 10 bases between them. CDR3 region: CASVKDLSNQPQHF. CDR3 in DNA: TGTGCTAGTGTCAAAGACCTTAGCAATCAGCCCCAGCATTTT.

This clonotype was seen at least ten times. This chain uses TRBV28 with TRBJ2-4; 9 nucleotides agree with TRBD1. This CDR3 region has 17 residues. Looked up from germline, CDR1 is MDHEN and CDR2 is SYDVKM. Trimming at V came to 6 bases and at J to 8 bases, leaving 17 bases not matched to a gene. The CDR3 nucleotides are TGTGCCAGCAGCCATAAGGGGGACAGGGCCGGGGCGGACATTCAGTACTTC. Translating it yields CASSHKGDRAGADIQYF.

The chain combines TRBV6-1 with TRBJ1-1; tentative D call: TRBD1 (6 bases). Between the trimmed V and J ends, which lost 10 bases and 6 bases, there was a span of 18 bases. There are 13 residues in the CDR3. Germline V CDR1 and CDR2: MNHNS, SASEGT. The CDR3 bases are TGTGCCACCCTATTAAGGGGGGGGGCTGAAGCTTTCTTT. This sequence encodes CATLLRGGAEAFF.

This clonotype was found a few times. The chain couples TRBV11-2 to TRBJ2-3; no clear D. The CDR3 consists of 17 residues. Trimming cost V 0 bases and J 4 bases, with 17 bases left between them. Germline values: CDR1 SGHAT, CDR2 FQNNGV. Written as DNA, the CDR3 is TGTGCCAGCAGCTTAGAATTCGGCAGTCCGATTTCAGATACGCAGTATTTT. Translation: CASSLEFGSPISDTQYF.

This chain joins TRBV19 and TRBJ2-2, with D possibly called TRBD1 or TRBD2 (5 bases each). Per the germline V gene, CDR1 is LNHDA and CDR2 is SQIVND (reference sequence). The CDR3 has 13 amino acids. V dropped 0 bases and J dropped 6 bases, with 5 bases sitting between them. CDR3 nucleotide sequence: TGTGCCAGTAGTATAGAGGGACCCGGGGAGCTGTTTTTT. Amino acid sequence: CASSIEGPGELFF.

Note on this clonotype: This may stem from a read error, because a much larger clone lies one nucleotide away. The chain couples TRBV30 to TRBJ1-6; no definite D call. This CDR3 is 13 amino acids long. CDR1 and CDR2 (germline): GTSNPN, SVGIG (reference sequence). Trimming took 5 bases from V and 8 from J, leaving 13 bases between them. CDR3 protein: CAWRTERDSPLHF. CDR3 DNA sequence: TGTGCCTGGCGTACAGAGAGGGATTCACCCCTCCACTTT.

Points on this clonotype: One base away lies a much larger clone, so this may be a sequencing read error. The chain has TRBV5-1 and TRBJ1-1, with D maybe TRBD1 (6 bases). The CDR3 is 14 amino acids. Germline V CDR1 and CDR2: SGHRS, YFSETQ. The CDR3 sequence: CASNLDRKNTEAFF. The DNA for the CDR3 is TGCGCCAGCAACTTGGACAGAAAGAACACTGAAGCTTTCTTT.

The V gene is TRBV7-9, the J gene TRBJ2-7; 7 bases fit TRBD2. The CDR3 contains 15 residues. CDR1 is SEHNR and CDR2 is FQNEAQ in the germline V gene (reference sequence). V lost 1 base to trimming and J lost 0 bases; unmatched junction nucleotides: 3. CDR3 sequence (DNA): TGTGCCAGCAGCTTAGTAGCGGGCGTCTCCTACGAGCAGTACTTC. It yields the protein CASSLVAGVSYEQYF.

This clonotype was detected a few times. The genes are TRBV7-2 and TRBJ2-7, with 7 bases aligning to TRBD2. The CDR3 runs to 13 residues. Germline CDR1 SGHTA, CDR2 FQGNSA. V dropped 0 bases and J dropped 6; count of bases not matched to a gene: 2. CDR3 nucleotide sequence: TGTGCCAGCAGCTTAGCGGCGGGAGCCGAGCAGTACTTC. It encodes CASSLAAGAEQYF. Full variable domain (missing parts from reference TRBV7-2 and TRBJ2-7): GAGVSQSPSNKVTEKGKDVELRCDPISGHTALYWYRQSLGQGLEFLIYFQGNSAPDKSGLPSDRFSAERTGGSVSTLTIQRTQQEDSAVYLCASSLAAGAEQYFGPGTRLTVT.

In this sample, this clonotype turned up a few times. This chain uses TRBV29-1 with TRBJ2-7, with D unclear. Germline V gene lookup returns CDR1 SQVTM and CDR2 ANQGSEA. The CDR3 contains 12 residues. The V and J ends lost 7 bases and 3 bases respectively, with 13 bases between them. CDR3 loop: CSGTFVGYEQYF. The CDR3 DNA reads TGCAGCGGCACCTTTGTGGGCTACGAGCAGTACTTC.

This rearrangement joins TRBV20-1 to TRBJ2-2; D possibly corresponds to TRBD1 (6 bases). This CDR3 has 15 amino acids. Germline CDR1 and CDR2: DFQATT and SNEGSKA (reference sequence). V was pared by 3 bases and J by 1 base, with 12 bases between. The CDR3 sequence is CSARKQGQNTGELFF. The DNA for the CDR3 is TGCAGTGCTAGGAAACAGGGACAGAACACCGGGGAGCTGTTTTTT.

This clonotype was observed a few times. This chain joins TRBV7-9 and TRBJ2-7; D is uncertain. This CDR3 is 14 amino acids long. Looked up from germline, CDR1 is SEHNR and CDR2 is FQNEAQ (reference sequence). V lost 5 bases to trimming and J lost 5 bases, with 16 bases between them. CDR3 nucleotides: TGTGCCAGCAGCCCCGCAGGTGTAAGGCACGAGCAGTACTTC. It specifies CASSPAGVRHEQYF.

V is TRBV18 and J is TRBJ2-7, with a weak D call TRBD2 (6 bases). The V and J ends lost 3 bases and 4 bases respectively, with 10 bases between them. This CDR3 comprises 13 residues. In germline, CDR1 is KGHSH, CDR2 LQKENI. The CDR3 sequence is CASSPGRRYEQYF. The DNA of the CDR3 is TGTGCCAGCTCACCCGGGAGAAGGTACGAGCAGTACTTC.

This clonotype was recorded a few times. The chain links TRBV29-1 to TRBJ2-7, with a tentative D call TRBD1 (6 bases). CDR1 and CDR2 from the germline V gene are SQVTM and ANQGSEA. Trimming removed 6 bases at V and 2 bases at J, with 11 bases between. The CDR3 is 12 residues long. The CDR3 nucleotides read TGCAGCGTGATGACAGGACCCTACGAGCAGTACTTC. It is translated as CSVMTGPYEQYF.

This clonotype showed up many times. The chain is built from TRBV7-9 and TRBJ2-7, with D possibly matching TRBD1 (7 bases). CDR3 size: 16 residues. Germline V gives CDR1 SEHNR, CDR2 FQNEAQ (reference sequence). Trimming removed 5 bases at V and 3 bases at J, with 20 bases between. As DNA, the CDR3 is TGTGCCAGCAGCCACCTCGGACAGGACTATAACTACGAGCAGTACTTC. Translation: CASSHLGQDYNYEQYF.

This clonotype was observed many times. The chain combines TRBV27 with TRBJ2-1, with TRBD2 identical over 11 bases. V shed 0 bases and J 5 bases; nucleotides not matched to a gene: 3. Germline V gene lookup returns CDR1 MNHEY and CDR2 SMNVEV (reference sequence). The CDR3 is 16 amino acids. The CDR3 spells CASSLSSTSGNNEQFF. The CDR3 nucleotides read TGTGCCAGCAGTTTATCCTCGACTAGCGGGAACAATGAGCAGTTCTTC.

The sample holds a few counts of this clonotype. Written as DNA, the CDR3 is TGTGCCAGTAACCCACGGTTATCCGGTCAGCCCCAGCATTTT. Its translation: CASNPRLSGQPQHF. The chain recombines TRBV19 with TRBJ1-5; no reliable D call. This CDR3 comprises 14 residues. V was trimmed by 7 bases and J by 6 bases, leaving 16 bases between them. Germline V gene data show CDR1 as LNHDA and CDR2 as SQIVND (reference sequence).

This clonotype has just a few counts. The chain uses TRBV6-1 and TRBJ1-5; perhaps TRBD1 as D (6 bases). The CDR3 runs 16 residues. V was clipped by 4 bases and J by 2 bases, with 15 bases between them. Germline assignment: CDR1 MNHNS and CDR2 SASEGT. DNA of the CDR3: TGTGCCAGCAGTGTTATTCGGGGGCTTGGCAATCAGCCCCAGCATTTT. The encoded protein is CASSVIRGLGNQPQHF.

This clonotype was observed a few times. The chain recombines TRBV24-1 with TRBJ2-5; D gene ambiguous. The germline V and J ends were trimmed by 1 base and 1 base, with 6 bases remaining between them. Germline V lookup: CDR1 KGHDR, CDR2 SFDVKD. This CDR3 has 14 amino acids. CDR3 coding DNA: TGTGCCACCAGTGATTTATCGACCCAAGAGACCCAGTACTTC. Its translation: CATSDLSTQETQYF.

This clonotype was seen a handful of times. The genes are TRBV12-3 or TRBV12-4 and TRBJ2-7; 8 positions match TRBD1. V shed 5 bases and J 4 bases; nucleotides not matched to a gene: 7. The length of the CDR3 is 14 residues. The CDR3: CASSKQGASYEQYF. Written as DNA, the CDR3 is TGTGCCAGCAGTAAGCAGGGGGCCTCATACGAGCAGTACTTC.